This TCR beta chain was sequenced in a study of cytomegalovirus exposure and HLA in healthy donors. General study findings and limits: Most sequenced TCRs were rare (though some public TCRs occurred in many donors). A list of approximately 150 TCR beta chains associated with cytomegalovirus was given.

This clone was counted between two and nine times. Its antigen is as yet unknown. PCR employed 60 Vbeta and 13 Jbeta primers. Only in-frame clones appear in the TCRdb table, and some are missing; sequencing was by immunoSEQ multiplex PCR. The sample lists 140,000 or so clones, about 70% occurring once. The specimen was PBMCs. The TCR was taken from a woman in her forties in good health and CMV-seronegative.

The CDR3 loop is CASSLGGYSNQPQHF. The DNA for the CDR3 is TGCGCCAGCAGCTTGGGAGGGTATAGCAATCAGCCCCAGCATTTT. This rearrangement joins TRBV5-1 to TRBJ1-5; D gene uncertain. Germline V gene data show CDR1 as SGHRS and CDR2 as YFSETQ. The V gene lost 0 bases and the J gene lost 0 bases, with 7 bases spanning the gap. The CDR3 is 15 residues long.